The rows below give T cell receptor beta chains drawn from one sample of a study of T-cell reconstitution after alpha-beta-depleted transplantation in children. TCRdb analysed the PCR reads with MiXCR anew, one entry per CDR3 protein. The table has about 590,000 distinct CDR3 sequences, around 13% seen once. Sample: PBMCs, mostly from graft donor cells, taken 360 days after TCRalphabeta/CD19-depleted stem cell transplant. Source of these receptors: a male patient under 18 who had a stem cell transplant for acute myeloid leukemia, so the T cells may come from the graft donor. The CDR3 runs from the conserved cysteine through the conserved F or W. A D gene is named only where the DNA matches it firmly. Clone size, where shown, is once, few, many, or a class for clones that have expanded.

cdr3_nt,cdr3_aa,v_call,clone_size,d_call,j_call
TGTGCCAGCAGTCCGTCTAGCGGGAGTATCTATGAGCAGTTCTTC,CASSPSSGSIYEQFF,TRBV28,few,TRBD2,TRBJ2-1
TGTGCCAGCAGGCTTCCAATGGGAACAGGACTAGTTGAAGCTTTCTTT,CASRLPMGTGLVEAFF,TRBV28,-,-,TRBJ1-1
TGCAGCGTACAGACAAACAACGTCCTGACTTTC,CSVQTNNVLTF,TRBV29-1,many,-,TRBJ2-6
TGCAGCGTTCTATTAGGGACAGGGACGGGTACCGGGGAGCTGTTTTTT,CSVLLGTGTGTGELFF,TRBV29-1,-,TRBD1,TRBJ2-2
TGCAGTGCTAGAGATTCGAGGGCGAGTTTAATCGGCAAAAACATTCAGTACTTC,CSARDSRASLIGKNIQYF,TRBV20-1,-,-,TRBJ2-4
TGTGCCAGCAGCCAAGAAGTCGGTAGCGGACTATTAAACAATGAGCAGTTCTTC,CASSQEVGSGLLNNEQFF,TRBV4-2,-,-,TRBJ2-1
TGCGCCAGCAGCTTGGAAGGGCAGATCCAAGAGACCCAGTACTTC,CASSLEGQIQETQYF,TRBV5-1,few,-,TRBJ2-5
TGTGCCAGCAGCTTATCTGTGCCGGGAGGAGAGCAGTACTTC,CASSLSVPGGEQYF,TRBV7-2,-,TRBD2,TRBJ2-7
TGTGCCAGCAGTTCGTGGGGCCGCGGTGAGCAGTTCTTC,CASSSWGRGEQFF,TRBV27,-,-,TRBJ2-1
TGCAGTGCTATAGTAATAGCGGGAGAGCTCGCCTACGAGCAGTACTTC,CSAIVIAGELAYEQYF,TRBV20-1,-,TRBD2,TRBJ2-7
TGTGCCAGCAGCTTAGCCGGCCATGAGCAGTTCTTC,CASSLAGHEQFF,TRBV11-2,many,-,TRBJ2-1
TGTGCCAGCAGTTTAGTGGGGGGCGAAAGCTCCTACAATGAGCAGTTCTTC,CASSLVGGESSYNEQFF,TRBV27,-,-,TRBJ2-1
TGTGCCTGGAGTCTCACAGGGGTGGCTAGCGGGAGCAATGAGCAGTTCTTC,CAWSLTGVASGSNEQFF,TRBV30,-,TRBD2,TRBJ2-1
TGCAGCGTCCGAAACACCGGGGAGCTGTTTTTT,CSVRNTGELFF,TRBV29-1,-,-,TRBJ2-2
TGTGCCAGCAGTTGGAGGACAGGGGTTAACAATCAGCCCCAGCATTTT,CASSWRTGVNNQPQHF,TRBV6-2/TRBV6-3,-,TRBD1,TRBJ1-5
TGTGCCAGCAGTTTATTCCAGGGGGCGAATGAGCAGTTCTTC,CASSLFQGANEQFF,TRBV12-3/TRBV12-4,few,TRBD1,TRBJ2-1
TGTGCCAGCAGCGTAGATGCGGTACGCACAGATACGCAGTATTTT,CASSVDAVRTDTQYF,TRBV9,many,-,TRBJ2-3
TGTGCCAGCTCAAGGGCTCCTCGAGGCTACGAGCAGTACTTC,CASSRAPRGYEQYF,TRBV2,-,-,TRBJ2-7
TGCAGCGTTAATGCGGGAGTCGACGAGCAGTACTTC,CSVNAGVDEQYF,TRBV29-1,many,TRBD2,TRBJ2-7
TGTGCCAGCAGTTTAACTCATCGTGACTCCGTCGGGACCCAGTACTTC,CASSLTHRDSVGTQYF,TRBV6-2/TRBV6-3,-,-,TRBJ2-5
TGCAGTGTCCCTCGAGACCCACAGACGGAGCAGTTCTTC,CSVPRDPQTEQFF,TRBV29-1,-,-,TRBJ2-1
TGCAGCGTTGAAGTCTCTGGGGCCAACGTCCTGACTTTC,CSVEVSGANVLTF,TRBV29-1,few,-,TRBJ2-6
TGTGCCAGCAGTCTGGCGTGGAGATCGGGGCAAGAGACCCAGTACTTC,CASSLAWRSGQETQYF,TRBV14,few,-,TRBJ2-5
TGCAGTGCTAGACTTGATTTTTACGAGCAGTACTTC,CSARLDFYEQYF,TRBV20-1,-,-,TRBJ2-7
TGTGCCAGCAGCGTATTCCCAGAGGGGGAGCTGTTTTTT,CASSVFPEGELFF,TRBV9,few,-,TRBJ2-2
TGCAGTGCTAGAGTTACTGTCACAGATACGCAGTATTTT,CSARVTVTDTQYF,TRBV20-1,-,-,TRBJ2-3
TGTGCCAGCAGCTTAGCGGGATCCGGCAATCAGCCCCAGCATTTT,CASSLAGSGNQPQHF,TRBV5-6,many,-,TRBJ1-5
TGTGCCAGCAGTTCGGTTTCTCCGGGACTAGCGGGAGTCGAGCAGTACTTC,CASSSVSPGLAGVEQYF,TRBV12-3/TRBV12-4,-,TRBD2,TRBJ2-7
TGTGCCAGCAGTTTTCGCGGAGTCTCCTACAATGAGCAGTTCTTC,CASSFRGVSYNEQFF,TRBV28,-,-,TRBJ2-1
TGTGCCAGCAGCCAAGAAGGAATCAGGGTGGAAAAACTGTTTTTT,CASSQEGIRVEKLFF,TRBV14,-,-,TRBJ1-4
TGTGCCAGCAGTATGGAGGCGCTGAGGGGGACCGGGGAGCTGTTTTTT,CASSMEALRGTGELFF,TRBV12-3/TRBV12-4,few,-,TRBJ2-2
TGTGCCAGCTCACGACTAGCGGGAGCCGAGGCAGATACGCAGTATTTT,CASSRLAGAEADTQYF,TRBV18,few,TRBD2,TRBJ2-3
TGTGCCAGCTCACCACACGGACTAGGAGTAACAGATACGCAGTATTTT,CASSPHGLGVTDTQYF,TRBV18,-,TRBD2,TRBJ2-3
TGTGCCAGCAGTCACCGACAGGGAGGGAATGAAAAACTGTTTTTT,CASSHRQGGNEKLFF,TRBV28,-,TRBD1,TRBJ1-4
TGTGCCAGCAGCCCGGACAGGGCCCAGGGGACCCAGTACTTC,CASSPDRAQGTQYF,TRBV7-2,medium-sized,TRBD1,TRBJ2-5